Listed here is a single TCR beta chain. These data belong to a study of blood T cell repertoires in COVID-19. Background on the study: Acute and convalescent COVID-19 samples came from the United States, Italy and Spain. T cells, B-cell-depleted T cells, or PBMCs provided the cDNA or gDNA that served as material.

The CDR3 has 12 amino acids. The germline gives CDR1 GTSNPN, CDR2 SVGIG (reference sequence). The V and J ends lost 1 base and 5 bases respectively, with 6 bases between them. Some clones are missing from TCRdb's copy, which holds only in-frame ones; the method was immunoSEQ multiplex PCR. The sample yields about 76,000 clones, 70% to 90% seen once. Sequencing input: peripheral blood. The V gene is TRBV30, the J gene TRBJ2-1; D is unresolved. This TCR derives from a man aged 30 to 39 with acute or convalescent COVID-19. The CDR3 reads CAWSGLNNEQFF. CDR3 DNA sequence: TGTGCCTGGAGTGGACTCAACAATGAGCAGTTCTTC. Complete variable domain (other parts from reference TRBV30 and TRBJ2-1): SQTIHQWPATLVQPVGSPLSLECTVEGTSNPNLYWYRQAAGRGLQLLFYSVGIGQISSEVPQNLSASRPQDRQFILSSKKLLLSDSGFYLCAWSGLNNEQFFGPGTRLTVL.